The next 26 T cell receptor beta chains were all read from a single sample in a study of OX40 agonist ivuxolimab in advanced cancers. The data were produced by immunoSEQ multiplex PCR, yet TCRdb's version contains in-frame clones alone and is incomplete. The sample records 70,000 to 90,000 clones, about 88% being singletons. The sequenced sample was CD4+ or CD8+ T cells sorted from blood, obtained in a trial of the OX40 agonist ivuxolimab. These receptor sequences come from an adult with an advanced solid tumor such as melanoma, head and neck, liver or kidney cancer.

This chain links TRBV5-6 with TRBJ2-4; D call uncertain. The CDR3 sequence is 11 residues long. From germline, CDR1 is SGHDT and CDR2 YYEEEE. Between the trimmed V and J ends, which lost 1 base and 6 bases, there was a span of 2 bases. The DNA of the CDR3 is TGTGCCAGCAGCTTGTCAAACATTCAGTACTTC. It yields the protein CASSLSNIQYF.

The chain joins TRBV10-3 to TRBJ1-5; 8 positions match TRBD1. V gave up 4 bases and J gave up 4 bases; unmatched junction bases: 12. The CDR3 totals 17 residues. Per germline, CDR1 ENHRY and CDR2 SYGVKD. The CDR3 DNA is TGTGCCATCAGTGCGTTTCGAGGAGACAGGGGTAATCAGCCCCAGCATTTT. Protein: CAISAFRGDRGNQPQHF.

V usage is TRBV10-3 and J usage is TRBJ2-1; D is possibly TRBD2 (7 bases). Between the trimmed V and J ends, which lost 7 bases and 6 bases, there was a span of 16 bases. The germline gives CDR1 ENHRY, CDR2 SYGVKD. The CDR3 sequence is 14 residues long. CDR3 residues: CAINRAGEGNEQFF. CDR3 sequence (DNA): TGTGCCATCAACAGGGCGGGAGAAGGCAATGAGCAGTTCTTC.

J is TRBJ1-2 and V is TRBV10-3, with D possibly TRBD1 on 6 matching bases. The germline CDR1 and CDR2 sequences are ENHRY and SYGVKD. The germline V and J ends were trimmed by 3 bases and 0 bases, with 11 bases remaining between them. This CDR3 comprises 15 residues. CDR3 sequence: CAISEITGTNYGYTF. The CDR3 bases are TGTGCCATCAGTGAAATTACAGGGACTAACTATGGCTACACCTTC.

This clone came up once. The chain's CDR3 is CASSLGLADYNEQFF. Written as DNA, the CDR3 is TGTGCCAGCAGCCTGGGACTAGCGGACTACAATGAGCAGTTCTTC. The V call is TRBV27, the J call TRBJ2-1, with 11 bases identical to TRBD2. J was trimmed by 3 bases and V by 6 bases; bases with no gene match: 4. This CDR3 spans 15 amino acids. Per germline, CDR1 MNHEY and CDR2 SMNVEV (reference sequence).

The rearrangement joins TRBV15 to TRBJ2-3, with 9 bases aligning to TRBD2. The CDR3 is made up of 17 amino acids. The J segment lost 5 bases and the V segment lost 0 bases, leaving 9 bases of the junction unmatched. The germline CDR1 and CDR2 sequences are LNHNV and YYDKDF (reference sequence). In nucleotides, the CDR3 is TGTGCCACCAGCAGAGATCGTCGAGCGGGAGGATTAGATACGCAGTATTTT. Translated, it gives CATSRDRRAGGLDTQYF.

The rearrangement uses TRBV7-8 and TRBJ2-2; unclear D gene. The V end was cut by 2 bases, the J end by 0 bases, with 7 bases between. Germline V lookup: CDR1 SGHVS, CDR2 FQNEAQ. CDR3 length: 15 residues. The CDR3 bases are TGTGCCAGCAGCTTAATGTACCCGAACACCGGGGAGCTGTTTTTT. This gives the protein CASSLMYPNTGELFF.

V is TRBV5-4 and J is TRBJ1-2, with D perhaps matching TRBD1 (5 bases). V lost 0 bases to trimming and J lost 2 bases, with 11 bases between them. CDR1 SGHNT and CDR2 YYREEE come from the germline V gene (reference sequence). The CDR3 length is 15 residues. The CDR3 loop is CASSLASGLNYGYTF. In DNA form, the CDR3 reads TGTGCCAGCAGCTTGGCCTCAGGGTTGAACTATGGCTACACCTTC. Drawing the rest from reference TRBV5-4 and TRBJ1-2, the complete variable domain is ETGVTQSPTHLIKTRGQQVTLRCSSQSGHNTVSWYQQALGQGPQFIFQYYREEENGRGNFPPRFSGLQFPNYSSELNVNALELDDSALYLCASSLASGLNYGYTFGSGTRLTVV.

This chain joins TRBV10-3 and TRBJ2-2, with D possibly TRBD1 on 6 matching bases. In germline, CDR1 is ENHRY, CDR2 SYGVKD. Trimming cost V 10 bases and J 0 bases, with 21 bases left between them. This CDR3 contains 17 residues. The CDR3 DNA reads TGTGCCAAAGATACCGGACAGACAAAAGCGAACACCGGGGAGCTGTTTTTT. The encoded protein is CAKDTGQTKANTGELFF.

The chain has TRBV7-8 and TRBJ1-2; D might be TRBD1 (6 bases). This CDR3 region has 13 residues. V lost 5 bases and J lost 3, with 10 bases in between. Germline values: CDR1 SGHVS, CDR2 FQNEAQ. The CDR3 region is CASSRDTYYGYTF. The CDR3 coding sequence is TGTGCCAGCAGCCGGGACACCTACTATGGCTACACCTTC.

The chain is built from TRBV9 and TRBJ2-7; perhaps D is TRBD1 or TRBD2 (5 bases each). The germline V and J ends were trimmed by 3 bases and 5 bases, with 9 bases remaining between them. This CDR3 has 12 amino acids. In germline, CDR1 is SGDLS, CDR2 YYNGEE. CDR3 DNA: TGTGCCAGCAGCGGGCGAGGGGACGAGCAGTACTTC. It specifies CASSGRGDEQYF.

The V and J genes are TRBV27 and TRBJ2-5; the match to TRBD2 covers 8 bases. This CDR3 region has 17 residues. The V gene's germline CDR1 is MNHEY and CDR2 SMNVEV (reference sequence). J was trimmed by 4 bases and V by 0 bases; bases with no gene match: 10. For the CDR3, the DNA is TGTGCCAGCAGTTTATCGTACTGGACTAGCAGGGGAGAGACCCAGTACTTC. Translated, it gives CASSLSYWTSRGETQYF.

This chain links TRBV27 with TRBJ1-2; D uncertain. CDR3 length equals 14 residues. V was shortened by 3 bases and J by 3 bases, with 11 bases between the two germline ends. In germline, CDR1 is MNHEY, CDR2 SMNVEV (reference sequence). The CDR3 spells CASSFSATDYGYTF. The CDR3 DNA reads as TGTGCCAGCAGTTTTAGCGCGACCGACTATGGCTACACCTTC.

The chain employs TRBV4-1 and TRBJ2-7, with no clear D. The germline CDR1 and CDR2 sequences are MGHRA and YSYEKL. With 3 bases removed from V and 1 base from J, the gap between germline ends came to 13 bases. This CDR3 contains 15 residues. CDR3 sequence (DNA): TGCGCCAGCAGCCAGGCGACGGTATATTCCTACGAGCAGTACTTC. Its translation: CASSQATVYSYEQYF.

The gene calls are TRBV13 and TRBJ2-2; D is ambiguous. The CDR3 loop spans 15 amino acids. The V gene lost 5 bases and the J gene lost 5 bases, with 15 bases spanning the gap. Germline V gene sequence: CDR1 PRHDT, CDR2 FYEKMQ (reference sequence). The CDR3 loop is CASSPGLGWTGELFF. The DNA of the CDR3 is TGTGCCAGCAGCCCCGGGCTAGGTTGGACCGGGGAGCTGTTTTTT.

This clone was seen only once. The rearrangement links TRBV5-1 to TRBJ2-1; 7 nucleotides align to TRBD2. This CDR3 spans 14 amino acids. Germline V gene lookup returns CDR1 SGHRS and CDR2 YFSETQ. The V gene end was trimmed by 4 bases and the J gene end by 3 bases; junction bases not matched to a gene: 4. The CDR3 protein is CASSPGGIYNEQFF. In DNA, the CDR3 is TGCGCCAGCAGCCCCGGGGGGATCTACAATGAGCAGTTCTTC.

The chain carries TRBV29-1 and TRBJ1-1, with D unclear. V lost 0 bases and J lost 11, with 13 bases in between. The CDR3 covers 12 residues. Germline V gene sequence: CDR1 SQVTM, CDR2 ANQGSEA. The DNA of the CDR3 is TGCAGCGTTGAAGATGGCAGAGGCAGCGCTTTCTTT. Translating gives CSVEDGRGSAFF.

This sequence joins TRBV6-1 and TRBJ2-7; TRBD1 is a possible D gene (6 bases). The V gene lost 0 bases and the J gene lost 12 bases, with 18 bases spanning the gap. This CDR3 spans 14 amino acids. Germline V gene lookup returns CDR1 MNHNS and CDR2 SASEGT. The CDR3 sequence: CASSEATQSGDVYF. In nucleotides, the CDR3 is TGTGCCAGCAGTGAAGCGACCCAGTCAGGGGACGTGTACTTC.

To note about this clone: The same CDR3 arises from other DNA sequences in this sample as well. The rearrangement joins TRBV7-3 to TRBJ2-5, with 8 bases fitting TRBD1. There are 13 residues in the CDR3. Unmatched junction bases numbered 2, after V lost 5 bases and J lost 3 bases. Germline-derived CDR1 and CDR2 are SGHTA and FQGTGA. CDR3 DNA sequence: TGTGCCAGCAGCCTGGACAGGGAAGAGACCCAGTACTTC. Its translation is CASSLDREETQYF.

CDR3 loop: CASSDWGGQPQHF. For the CDR3, the DNA is TGTGCCAGCAGTGATTGGGGGGGTCAGCCCCAGCATTTT. The V gene is TRBV6-1, the J gene TRBJ1-5; D perhaps matches TRBD1 (5 bases). The CDR3 sequence is 13 residues long. In germline, CDR1 is MNHNS, CDR2 SASEGT. Trimming pared 3 bases from V and 6 bases from J, leaving 9 bases between.

For this clone: The same CDR3 arises from other DNA sequences in this sample as well. The V gene is TRBV12-1, the J gene TRBJ2-7; the D call TRBD2 from the table was never checked on the DNA. TRBV12-1 is a listed pseudogene. CDR3 length equals 15 residues. The CDR3 DNA sequence: TGTGCCAGCAGCCCGCCCGGAGGGCGGACATATGAGCAGTACTTC. Translating gives CASSPPGGRTYEQYF.

Only one count was recorded for this clone. V usage is TRBV4-2 and J usage is TRBJ2-3; D possibly corresponds to TRBD1 (5 bases). The CDR3 is 15 amino acids. CDR1 is LGHNA, CDR2 YNFKEQ, per germline. Trimming left V 4 bases short and J 0 bases short, with 11 bases between. The CDR3: CASSPGYWSTDTQYF. The CDR3 DNA is TGTGCCAGCAGCCCAGGGTATTGGAGCACAGATACGCAGTATTTT.

The chain combines TRBV5-1 with TRBJ2-1, with 15 bases aligning to TRBD2. From germline, CDR1 is SGHRS and CDR2 YFSETQ. The CDR3 covers 16 residues. Trimming at V came to 0 bases and at J to 8 bases, leaving 3 bases not matched to a gene. DNA of the CDR3: TGCGCCAGCAGCTTGGCAGGGACTAGCGGGAGGTATGAGCAGTTCTTC. Translated, it gives CASSLAGTSGRYEQFF.

This CDR3 reads CASRTDPRHETNEKLFF. Here the CDR3 DNA reads TGTGCCAGCAGAACGGACCCCCGGCATGAAACTAATGAAAAACTGTTTTTT. The rearrangement links TRBV28 to TRBJ1-4; unclear D gene. Trimming stripped 6 bases from V and 1 base from J, with 18 bases between. The CDR3 spans 17 residues. Germline loops: CDR1 MDHEN, CDR2 SYDVKM.

This sequence joins TRBV11-3 and TRBJ1-3, with D maybe TRBD1 (5 bases). Per germline, CDR1 SGHNT and CDR2 YENEEA. The CDR3 contains 13 residues. V dropped 9 bases and J dropped 5 bases, with 14 bases sitting between them. The CDR3 loop is CASGTASRNTIYF. The CDR3 DNA sequence: TGTGCCAGTGGGACGGCCTCGAGAAACACCATATATTTT.

The CDR3 is CASGSTSGNSRGTGELFF. In nucleotides, the CDR3 is TGTGCTAGTGGTTCGACTAGCGGGAACTCGCGGGGCACCGGGGAGCTGTTTTTT. The J gene is TRBJ2-2, the V gene TRBV12-5; 11 positions match TRBD2. Germline lookup yields CDR1 LGHNT and CDR2 FRNRAP. The CDR3 totals 18 residues. The J segment lost 4 bases and the V segment lost 4 bases, leaving 11 bases of the junction unmatched.